The entry below describes one TCR beta chain. Its antigen is unidentified. The data are from a study of CD8+CD57+ T cells in acquired aplastic anemia. Study details: DNA recovered from sorted CD4+ and CD8+ cells had a mean of 3.2 ug. Among healthy donors, CD4+ cells averaged around 11 million reads. General study findings and limits: Patients and controls were not found to differ significantly in CD8+ Simpson's diversity. A set of approximately 29 CD8+ CDR3 sequences was shared between patients and controls, and these sequences appeared highly expressed in patients.

This CDR3 comprises 16 residues. Trimming took 5 bases from V and 5 from J; bases not matched to a gene: 6. Germline loops: CDR1 MNHNS, CDR2 SASEGT. The use of genomic DNA as template underpinned the TCR beta VDJ and CDR3 profiling. TCRdb itself ran the reads through MiXCR, one entry per CDR3 protein. The sample contains around 140,000 distinct CDR3 sequences, 35% to 50% of which appear only once. The sequenced sample was sorted CD4+, CD8+, or CD8+CD57+ T cells (not recorded which) from PBMCs. The V call is TRBV6-1, the J call TRBJ2-1, with 13 bases aligning to TRBD2. The source is a human donor in good health, serving as a control. The CDR3 DNA is TGTGCCAGCAGTCGGAGGACTAGCGGGAGCAACAATGAGCAGTTCTTC. Its translation is CASSRRTSGSNNEQFF.